These T cell receptor beta chains were read from a single sample in a study of OX40 agonist ivuxolimab in advanced cancers. The table came from immunoSEQ multiplex PCR; TCRdb's copy has only in-frame clones and leaves some out. The top ten hold roughly 1.2% of the sample, which has about 100,000 clones, around 93% seen once. This specimen was CD4+ or CD8+ T cells sorted from blood, taken in a trial of the OX40 agonist ivuxolimab. Source of these receptors: an adult with an advanced solid tumor such as melanoma, head and neck, liver or kidney cancer. CDR3s include the opening cysteine and the closing phenylalanine or tryptophan. A D gene is named only where the DNA matches it firmly. Rows give clone size only sometimes, using once, few, many, or a class for an expanded clone.

d_call: -
v_call: TRBV10-3
j_call: TRBJ1-1
clone_size: few
cdr3_nt: TGTGCCATCAAATTGAGGGACCAAGAGGAAGCTTTCTTT
cdr3_aa: CAIKLRDQEEAFF

d_call: -
v_call: TRBV9
j_call: TRBJ2-3
clone_size: few
cdr3_nt: TGTGCCAGCAGCGTGTCGCGGCTCGGGACAGATACGCAGTATTTT
cdr3_aa: CASSVSRLGTDTQYF

d_call: -
v_call: TRBV19
j_call: TRBJ2-3
clone_size: once
cdr3_nt: TGTGCCAGTAGTTCCGCACCTAGCACAGATACGCAGTATTTT
cdr3_aa: CASSSAPSTDTQYF

d_call: TRBD2
v_call: TRBV7-3
j_call: TRBJ2-1
clone_size: -
cdr3_nt: TGTGCCAGCAGCTTAGGCGGGGGATACAATGAGCAGTTCTTC
cdr3_aa: CASSLGGGYNEQFF

d_call: -
v_call: TRBV5-1
j_call: TRBJ2-1
clone_size: -
cdr3_nt: TGCGCCAGCAGCTCCAATCAGGGAAGCTCCTACAATGAGCAGTTCTTC
cdr3_aa: CASSSNQGSSYNEQFF

d_call: -
v_call: TRBV5-8
j_call: TRBJ1-5
clone_size: -
cdr3_nt: TGTGCCAGCAGCTTGGGCCAGGTCGCTAGTCAGCCCCAGCATTTT
cdr3_aa: CASSLGQVASQPQHF

d_call: -
v_call: TRBV2
j_call: TRBJ1-2
clone_size: -
cdr3_nt: TGTGCCAGCAGTGAAGCGCTGGGGGGGGCGGGCCTAGGTGGCTACACCTTC
cdr3_aa: CASSEALGGAGLGGYTF

d_call: TRBD2
v_call: TRBV13
j_call: TRBJ2-3
clone_size: -
cdr3_nt: TGTGCCAGCAGCAGTGGACTAGCGGGAGGGAGCACAGATACGCAGTATTTT
cdr3_aa: CASSSGLAGGSTDTQYF

d_call: TRBD1
v_call: TRBV4-1
j_call: TRBJ1-1
clone_size: once
cdr3_nt: TGCGCCAGCAGCCAAGCCCGGACAGGGGGAGAAGCTTTCTTT
cdr3_aa: CASSQARTGGEAFF

d_call: -
v_call: TRBV19
j_call: TRBJ1-2
clone_size: -
cdr3_nt: TGTGCCAGTAGTATCACAGGAGTTAATAACTATGGCTACACCTTC
cdr3_aa: CASSITGVNNYGYTF

d_call: -
v_call: TRBV11-2
j_call: TRBJ2-3
clone_size: -
cdr3_nt: TGTGCCAGCAGCCAGACCCCTCCCCACCGCACAGATACGCAGTATTTT
cdr3_aa: CASSQTPPHRTDTQYF

d_call: TRBD2
v_call: TRBV10-3
j_call: TRBJ2-5
clone_size: -
cdr3_nt: TGTGCCATCAGTCCTCGGGAGGGAGGGGAGACCCAGTACTTC
cdr3_aa: CAISPREGGETQYF

d_call: TRBD2
v_call: TRBV4-2
j_call: TRBJ2-7
clone_size: -
cdr3_nt: TGTGCCAGCAGCCACGCAGCCGGGACTAGCGTATTGGACGAGCAGTACTTC
cdr3_aa: CASSHAAGTSVLDEQYF

d_call: TRBD2
v_call: TRBV9
j_call: TRBJ2-2
clone_size: once
cdr3_nt: TGTGCCAGCAGCGTAGAAACTAGCGGAGGTCTCGGGGAGCTGTTTTTT
cdr3_aa: CASSVETSGGLGELFF

d_call: -
v_call: TRBV19
j_call: TRBJ1-5
clone_size: once
cdr3_nt: TGTGCCAGTAGTATAGTCAGAGAACCGAGCAATCAGCCCCAGCATTTT
cdr3_aa: CASSIVREPSNQPQHF

d_call: TRBD1
v_call: TRBV9
j_call: TRBJ1-1
clone_size: -
cdr3_nt: TGTGCCAGCAGCGTAGATCAGGGGGCATGGGACACTGAAGCTTTCTTT
cdr3_aa: CASSVDQGAWDTEAFF

d_call: -
v_call: TRBV2
j_call: TRBJ2-3
clone_size: once
cdr3_nt: TGTGCCAGCACCCTATCTGCTCGGGGGAGCACAGATACGCAGTATTTT
cdr3_aa: CASTLSARGSTDTQYF

d_call: TRBD2
v_call: TRBV27
j_call: TRBJ2-7
clone_size: -
cdr3_nt: TGTGCCAGCAGTCGATTCCCGGGACTAGCTTACCTCGGAGTCTCCTACGAGCAGTACTTC
cdr3_aa: CASSRFPGLAYLGVSYEQYF

d_call: -
v_call: TRBV19
j_call: TRBJ2-2
clone_size: -
cdr3_nt: TGTGCCAGTAGTGTGTATACCCGCGGCGGGGAGCTGTTTTTT
cdr3_aa: CASSVYTRGGELFF

d_call: TRBD1
v_call: TRBV11-3
j_call: TRBJ2-1
clone_size: few
cdr3_nt: TGTGCCAGCAGCGACCGAGGGCAGGGGGCCAATGAGCAGTTCTTC
cdr3_aa: CASSDRGQGANEQFF

d_call: -
v_call: TRBV19
j_call: TRBJ2-1
clone_size: -
cdr3_nt: TGTGCCAGTAGTATAACCGTTGGGAATGAGCAGTTCTTC
cdr3_aa: CASSITVGNEQFF

d_call: TRBD1
v_call: TRBV5-1
j_call: TRBJ1-1
clone_size: -
cdr3_nt: TGCGCCAGCAGCGGGACAGGGGTGAACACTGAAGCTTTCTTT
cdr3_aa: CASSGTGVNTEAFF

d_call: TRBD1
v_call: TRBV2
j_call: TRBJ1-1
clone_size: -
cdr3_nt: TGTGCCAGCAGGGGGGACAGGGGTGTAACTTTCTTT
cdr3_aa: CASRGDRGVTFF

d_call: TRBD2
v_call: TRBV30
j_call: TRBJ2-6
clone_size: -
cdr3_nt: TGTGCCTGGATTGCCCGGGGGGCTGGGGCCAACGTCCTGACTTTC
cdr3_aa: CAWIARGAGANVLTF

d_call: -
v_call: TRBV9
j_call: TRBJ2-3
clone_size: -
cdr3_nt: TGTGCCAGCAGCGTAGGGGGAGAGGGGTGGGGGCATACGCAGTATTTT
cdr3_aa: CASSVGGEGWGHTQYF

d_call: TRBD2
v_call: TRBV19
j_call: TRBJ2-1
clone_size: -
cdr3_nt: TGTGCCAGTAGTATATTAGCGGGAAGGTCCTACAATGAGCAGTTCTTC
cdr3_aa: CASSILAGRSYNEQFF

d_call: -
v_call: TRBV28
j_call: TRBJ2-7
clone_size: -
cdr3_nt: TGTGCCAGCAGTTTAACCGGGACCAACGATCGACTTTCCTACGAGCAGTACTTC
cdr3_aa: CASSLTGTNDRLSYEQYF

d_call: -
v_call: TRBV28
j_call: TRBJ2-1
clone_size: -
cdr3_nt: TGTGCCAGCAGTTTGCCAGGGGCGCAGAACAATGAGCAGTTCTTC
cdr3_aa: CASSLPGAQNNEQFF

d_call: -
v_call: TRBV5-1
j_call: TRBJ2-7
clone_size: -
cdr3_nt: TGCGCCAGCAGCACGGGGCTCGACGAGCAGTACTTC
cdr3_aa: CASSTGLDEQYF

d_call: -
v_call: TRBV29-1
j_call: TRBJ1-2
clone_size: -
cdr3_nt: TGCAGCGTGGTACAGGGTGACTATGGCTACACCTTC
cdr3_aa: CSVVQGDYGYTF

d_call: -
v_call: TRBV10-3
j_call: TRBJ1-1
clone_size: -
cdr3_nt: TGTGCCATCAGGTGGGGGCTAGTGAACACTGAAGCTTTCTTT
cdr3_aa: CAIRWGLVNTEAFF

d_call: -
v_call: TRBV6-1
j_call: TRBJ1-3
clone_size: -
cdr3_nt: TGTGCCAGCAGTGAACAGCCGGAGACTGGAAACACCATATATTTT
cdr3_aa: CASSEQPETGNTIYF

d_call: -
v_call: TRBV7-9
j_call: TRBJ2-7
clone_size: -
cdr3_nt: TGTGCCAGCAGCTTTGGCGTTTACGAGCAGTACTTC
cdr3_aa: CASSFGVYEQYF

d_call: -
v_call: TRBV5-6
j_call: TRBJ1-2
clone_size: -
cdr3_nt: TGTGCCAGCAGCGACCCCCCGGGGGGCGAGTATGGCTACACCTTC
cdr3_aa: CASSDPPGGEYGYTF

d_call: -
v_call: TRBV6-5
j_call: TRBJ1-6
clone_size: -
cdr3_nt: TGTGCCAGCAGTTACTCGCGGCAAAGCACCAATTCACCCCTCCACTTT
cdr3_aa: CASSYSRQSTNSPLHF

d_call: TRBD1
v_call: TRBV28
j_call: TRBJ1-1
clone_size: -
cdr3_nt: TGTGCCAGCAGTTCTTGGACAGGTGGGGGGAACACTGAAGCTTTCTTT
cdr3_aa: CASSSWTGGGNTEAFF

d_call: TRBD2
v_call: TRBV4-3
j_call: TRBJ2-1
clone_size: -
cdr3_nt: TGCGCCAGCAGCCAAGAAGTCCCGATTCTAGCGGGAGTAAGGGATGAGCAGTTCTTC
cdr3_aa: CASSQEVPILAGVRDEQFF

d_call: -
v_call: TRBV6-5
j_call: TRBJ2-1
clone_size: -
cdr3_nt: TGTGCCAGCACCCTGACTTGGGGCTCCTACAATGAGCAGTTCTTC
cdr3_aa: CASTLTWGSYNEQFF

d_call: -
v_call: TRBV12-5
j_call: TRBJ2-7
clone_size: few
cdr3_nt: TGTGCTAGTGGCCTGACCCGAGGAGAGCAGTACTTC
cdr3_aa: CASGLTRGEQYF

d_call: TRBD2
v_call: TRBV2
j_call: TRBJ2-1
clone_size: -
cdr3_nt: TGTGCCAGCATTCTAGCGGGAAGCTACAATGAGCAGTTCTTC
cdr3_aa: CASILAGSYNEQFF

d_call: -
v_call: TRBV28
j_call: TRBJ2-7
clone_size: -
cdr3_nt: TGTGCCAGCAGCTACCTCGAAGGGGCCCTTTCCATTTACGAGCAGTACTTC
cdr3_aa: CASSYLEGALSIYEQYF

d_call: -
v_call: TRBV27
j_call: TRBJ2-7
clone_size: -
cdr3_nt: TGTGCCAGCACCGGGGCGCCCCTCGAGCAGTACTTC
cdr3_aa: CASTGAPLEQYF

d_call: TRBD1
v_call: TRBV28
j_call: TRBJ2-7
clone_size: -
cdr3_nt: TGTGCCAGCAGTGCCCGGGACAGTGAGCAGTACTTC
cdr3_aa: CASSARDSEQYF

d_call: -
v_call: TRBV6-5
j_call: TRBJ1-5
clone_size: -
cdr3_nt: TGTGCCAGCAGCCCGCTGGTGGGGCGCAATCAGCCCCAGCATTTT
cdr3_aa: CASSPLVGRNQPQHF